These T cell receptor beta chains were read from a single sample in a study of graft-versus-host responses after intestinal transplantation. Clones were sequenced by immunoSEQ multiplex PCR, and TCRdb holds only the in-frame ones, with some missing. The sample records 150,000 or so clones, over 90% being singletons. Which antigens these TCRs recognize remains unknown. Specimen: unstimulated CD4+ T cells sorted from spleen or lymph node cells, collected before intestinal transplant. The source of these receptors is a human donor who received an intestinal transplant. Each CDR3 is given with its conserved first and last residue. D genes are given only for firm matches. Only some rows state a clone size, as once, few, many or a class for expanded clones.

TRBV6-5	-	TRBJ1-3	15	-	CASSYLASSGNTIYF	TGTGCCAGCAGTTACTTGGCGAGCTCTGGAAACACCATATATTTT
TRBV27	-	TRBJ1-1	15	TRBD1	CASRPLDRGDTEAFF	TGTGCCAGCAGACCCCTGGACAGGGGCGACACTGAAGCTTTCTTT
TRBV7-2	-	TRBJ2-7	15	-	CASSLRTGSSYEQYF	TGTGCCAGCAGCCTCCGGACCGGTAGCTCCTACGAGCAGTACTTC
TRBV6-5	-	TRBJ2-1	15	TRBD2	CASRETSGRVNEQFF	TGTGCCAGCAGAGAGACTAGCGGGAGGGTTAATGAGCAGTTCTTC
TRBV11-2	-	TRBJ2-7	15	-	CASSLRVGVSYEQYF	TGTGCCAGCAGCTTACGGGTCGGGGTCTCCTACGAGCAGTACTTC
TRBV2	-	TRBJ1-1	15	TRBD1	CASTPRQGMSTEAFF	TGTGCCAGCACCCCAAGACAGGGGATGAGCACTGAAGCTTTCTTT
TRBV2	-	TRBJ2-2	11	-	CASLKTGELFF	TGTGCCAGCCTTAAAACCGGGGAGCTGTTTTTT
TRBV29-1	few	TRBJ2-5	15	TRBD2	CSGQGLAGGSETQYF	TGCAGCGGGCAAGGACTAGCGGGAGGGTCAGAGACCCAGTACTTC
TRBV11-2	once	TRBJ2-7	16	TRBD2	CASSLDTVAGVKEQHF	TGTGCCAGCAGCTTAGACACGGTAGCGGGAGTGAAAGAGCAGCACTTC
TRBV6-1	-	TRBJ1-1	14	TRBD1	CASTRQGTNTEAFF	TGTGCCAGCACACGACAGGGTACTAACACTGAAGCTTTCTTT
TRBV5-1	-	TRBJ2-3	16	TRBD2	CASSLLIAGETDTQYF	TGCGCCAGCAGCTTGTTAATAGCGGGAGAAACAGATACGCAGTATTTT
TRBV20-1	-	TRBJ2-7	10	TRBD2	CSARGDEQYF	TGCAGTGCTCGGGGGGACGAGCAGTACTTC
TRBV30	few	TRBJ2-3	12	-	CAWSETPDTQYF	TGTGCCTGGAGTGAGACACCAGATACGCAGTATTTT
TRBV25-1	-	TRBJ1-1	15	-	CASSDKGGAVTEAFF	TGTGCCAGCAGTGATAAGGGGGGGGCGGTCACTGAAGCTTTCTTT
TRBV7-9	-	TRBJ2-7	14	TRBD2	CASSYSGSAYEQYF	TGTGCCAGCAGCTATAGCGGGTCCGCCTACGAGCAGTACTTC
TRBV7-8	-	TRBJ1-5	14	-	CASSLVGEVQPQHF	TGTGCCAGCAGCTTAGTAGGGGAGGTTCAGCCCCAGCATTTT
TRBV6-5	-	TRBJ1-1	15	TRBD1	CASSSIIGGRAEAFF	TGTGCCAGCAGTTCTATTATAGGGGGCAGGGCTGAAGCTTTCTTT
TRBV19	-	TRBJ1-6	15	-	CASSQANSYNSPLHF	TGTGCCAGTAGTCAGGCGAACTCCTATAATTCACCCCTCCACTTT
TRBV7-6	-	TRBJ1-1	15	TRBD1	CASRPRTGRSTEAFF	TGTGCCAGCAGACCTAGGACAGGCCGGAGCACTGAAGCTTTCTTT
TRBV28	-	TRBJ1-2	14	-	CASSFRVGPYGYTF	TGTGCCAGCAGTTTCAGGGTGGGGCCCTATGGCTACACCTTC
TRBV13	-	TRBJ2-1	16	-	CASSLNTGSSYNEQFF	TGTGCCAGCAGCTTAAATACAGGGAGCTCCTACAATGAGCAGTTCTTC
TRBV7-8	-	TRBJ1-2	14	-	CASSLVSADHGYTF	TGTGCCAGCAGCTTAGTTTCGGCAGACCATGGCTACACCTTC
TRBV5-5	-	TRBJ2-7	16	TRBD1	CASSLSDRPPSYEQYF	TGTGCCAGCAGCTTATCGGACAGGCCCCCCTCCTACGAGCAGTACTTC
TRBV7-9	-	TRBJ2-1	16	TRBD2	CASSSEVVAGGREQFF	TGTGCCAGCAGCTCCGAGGTAGTAGCGGGAGGGCGGGAGCAGTTCTTC
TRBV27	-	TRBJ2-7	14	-	CASSLRLPAYEQYF	TGTGCCAGCAGTTTACGACTTCCAGCCTACGAGCAGTACTTC
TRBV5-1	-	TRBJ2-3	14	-	CASSFSISTDTQYF	TGCGCCAGCAGCTTCTCGATAAGCACAGATACGCAGTATTTT
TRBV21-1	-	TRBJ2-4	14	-	CASSDRGPKNIQYF	TGTGCCAGCAGCGACCGGGGCCCCAAAAACATTCAGTACTTC
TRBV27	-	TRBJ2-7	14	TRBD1	CASRIRQGAYEQYF	TGTGCCAGCAGGATAAGACAGGGGGCCTACGAGCAGTACTTC
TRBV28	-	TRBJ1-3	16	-	CASRRGVRISGNTIYF	TGTGCCAGCAGACGGGGGGTACGGATCTCTGGAAACACCATATATTTT
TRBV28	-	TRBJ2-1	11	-	CASRVNNEQFF	TGTGCCAGCAGAGTAAACAATGAGCAGTTCTTC
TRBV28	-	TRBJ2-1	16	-	CASSQPGTSSYNEQFF	TGTGCCAGCAGTCAACCGGGAACGAGCTCCTACAATGAGCAGTTCTTC
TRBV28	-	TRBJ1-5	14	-	CASSWGGSNQPQHF	TGTGCCAGCAGTTGGGGGGGAAGCAATCAGCCCCAGCATTTT
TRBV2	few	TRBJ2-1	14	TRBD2	CASSELAGDNEQFF	TGTGCCAGCAGTGAACTAGCGGGGGACAATGAGCAGTTCTTC
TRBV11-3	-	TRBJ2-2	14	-	CASTMTGNTGELFF	TGTGCCAGCACAATGACAGGGAACACCGGGGAGCTGTTTTTT
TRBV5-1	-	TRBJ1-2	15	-	CASSFTGGANYGYTF	TGCGCCAGCAGCTTTACGGGGGGAGCTAACTATGGCTACACCTTC
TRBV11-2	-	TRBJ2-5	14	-	CASSLGVGKETQYF	TGTGCCAGCAGCTTAGGCGTGGGGAAAGAGACCCAGTACTTC
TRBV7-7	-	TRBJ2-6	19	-	CASSSFLLGGNSGANVLTF	TGTGCCAGCAGCTCATTTCTCCTAGGGGGTAACTCTGGGGCCAACGTCCTGACTTTC
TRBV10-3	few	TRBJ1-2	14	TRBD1	CAISETGVGLGYTF	TGTGCCATCAGTGAAACAGGGGTGGGCCTAGGCTACACCTTC
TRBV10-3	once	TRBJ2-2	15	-	CAISKRLEGTGELFF	TGTGCCATCAGCAAGAGACTAGAAGGCACCGGGGAGCTGTTTTTT
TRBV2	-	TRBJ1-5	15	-	CASSEDYGVGQPQHF	TGTGCCAGCAGTGAAGACTACGGGGTAGGACAGCCCCAGCATTTT
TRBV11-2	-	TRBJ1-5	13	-	CASSLGVDQPQHF	TGTGCCAGCAGCTTAGGGGTGGACCAGCCCCAGCATTTT